The rows below give T cell receptor beta chains drawn from one sample of a study of T cells in narcolepsy. The repertoire was sequenced with immunoSEQ multiplex PCR; TCRdb's copy has only in-frame clones and lacks some. The sample lists about 36,000 clones, over 65% occurring once. Sequenced material: memory (CD45RA-) CD4+ T cells from blood. The receptors stem from a human donor in good health. CDR3s include the opening cysteine and the closing phenylalanine or tryptophan. D genes are given only for firm matches. Clone size is shown for a subset of rows, as once, few, many or a class of expanded clone.

v_call	j_call	d_call	clone_size	cdr3_aa	cdr3_nt
TRBV5-1	TRBJ2-2	.	.	CASSRPGRTGMGELFF	TGCGCCAGCAGCCGCCCAGGGAGGACCGGGATGGGGGAGCTGTTTTTT
TRBV27	TRBJ2-7	TRBD1	.	CASRLGTGGAYEQYF	TGTGCCAGCAGACTGGGGACAGGGGGAGCCTACGAGCAGTACTTC
TRBV10-1	TRBJ2-7	.	.	CASSGPGTAYEQYF	TGCGCCAGCAGTGGGCCGGGGACGGCCTACGAGCAGTACTTC
TRBV7-2	TRBJ1-2	.	.	CASSLDSRGFYGYTF	TGTGCCAGCAGCTTAGACAGTCGGGGATTCTATGGCTACACCTTC
TRBV6-1	TRBJ2-7	TRBD1	.	CASGTGQGVDEQYF	TGTGCCAGCGGGACGGGACAGGGGGTTGACGAGCAGTACTTC
TRBV7-9	TRBJ2-7	.	once	CASSRSRADDYEQYF	TGTGCCAGCAGCCGCTCCCGGGCCGACGACTACGAGCAGTACTTC
TRBV7-2	TRBJ2-3	.	.	CASSLARGRDVDTQYF	TGTGCCAGCAGCTTAGCACGGGGCAGGGATGTAGATACGCAGTATTTT
TRBV6-5	TRBJ1-1	.	.	CASSYQGSTEAFF	TGTGCCAGCAGTTACCAGGGGTCCACTGAAGCTTTCTTT
TRBV5-1	TRBJ1-2	TRBD1	.	CASSSSGTELLGYTF	TGCGCCAGCAGCTCCTCCGGGACAGAGCTTTTGGGCTACACCTTC
TRBV19	TRBJ1-2	.	once	CASTLMGPSEGYGYTF	TGTGCCAGTACCCTCATGGGGCCTTCGGAGGGCTATGGCTACACCTTC
TRBV25-1	TRBJ2-7	TRBD1	.	CASTDAGTGINEQYF	TGTGCCAGCACTGACGCCGGGACAGGGATCAACGAGCAGTACTTC
TRBV6-1	TRBJ1-3	.	.	CASNRVQGPWSTIYF	TGTGCCAGCAACAGAGTACAGGGACCGTGGAGCACCATATATTTT
TRBV6-5	TRBJ1-5	TRBD1	.	CASSATGGGNQPQHF	TGTGCCAGCAGTGCCACAGGGGGCGGCAATCAGCCCCAGCATTTT
TRBV19	TRBJ1-1	.	.	CASSMSRLEAFF	TGTGCCAGTAGTATGTCCCGTTTGGAAGCTTTCTTT
TRBV30	TRBJ1-6	.	.	CAWSVLKQSSYNSPLHF	TGTGCCTGGAGTGTACTTAAACAGAGCTCCTATAATTCACCCCTCCACTTT
TRBV19	TRBJ2-3	TRBD2	once	CASSSGFGGTQYF	TGTGCCAGCTCTAGCGGATTTGGGGGTACGCAGTATTTT
TRBV5-4	TRBJ1-1	.	.	CASSPYRAVNTEAFF	TGTGCCAGCAGCCCCTACAGGGCCGTGAACACTGAAGCTTTCTTT
TRBV10-3	TRBJ2-7	.	.	CAISGGTSSYEQYF	TGTGCCATCAGTGGTGGGACATCCTCCTACGAGCAGTACTTC
TRBV9	TRBJ2-3	TRBD2	.	CASSVGGSGGTDTQYF	TGTGCCAGCAGCGTAGGCGGTAGCGGGGGCACAGATACGCAGTATTTT
TRBV15	TRBJ1-4	.	few	CATSRDGGATNEKLFF	TGTGCCACCAGCAGAGATGGGGGAGCAACTAATGAAAAACTGTTTTTT
TRBV5-1	TRBJ2-1	TRBD2	.	CASSTGLAGTYNEQFF	TGCGCCAGCAGCACGGGACTAGCGGGGACATACAATGAGCAGTTCTTC
TRBV19	TRBJ2-3	.	.	CASSRGSSEDTQYF	TGTGCCAGTAGTAGGGGGTCTAGCGAAGATACGCAGTATTTT
TRBV7-3	TRBJ2-1	.	.	CASSPNREDEQFF	TGTGCCAGCAGCCCAAACAGGGAGGATGAGCAGTTCTTC
TRBV25-1	TRBJ2-4	.	.	CASSGTGYLYF	TGTGCCAGCAGTGGAACAGGGTATCTGTACTTC
TRBV30	TRBJ1-2	TRBD1	.	CAWAPGQGASGYTF	TGTGCCTGGGCGCCGGGACAGGGGGCGTCTGGCTACACCTTC
TRBV9	TRBJ2-1	TRBD2	once	CASSAGLANNEQFF	TGTGCCAGCAGCGCGGGACTAGCAAACAATGAGCAGTTCTTC
TRBV30	TRBJ1-1	.	.	CAWSVRLAARAAEAFF	TGTGCCTGGAGTGTACGGTTGGCAGCCCGAGCCGCTGAAGCTTTCTTT
TRBV7-2	TRBJ2-6	.	.	CASSAGQPSGANVLTF	TGTGCCAGCAGCGCGGGACAGCCCTCTGGGGCCAACGTCCTGACTTTC
TRBV10-3	TRBJ2-3	.	.	CAISDSSRGQTDTQYF	TGTGCCATCAGTGACAGTTCGAGAGGGCAAACAGATACGCAGTATTTT
TRBV6-1	TRBJ2-6	.	.	CASSVDLSGANVLTF	TGTGCCAGCAGTGTGGACCTCTCTGGGGCCAACGTCCTGACTTTC
TRBV2	TRBJ1-3	.	.	CASVRSFSGNTIYF	TGTGCCAGCGTAAGATCCTTCTCTGGAAACACCATATATTTT
TRBV6-6	TRBJ2-7	.	once	CASSGIPFQYF	TGTGCCAGCAGTGGTATCCCCTTCCAGTACTTC
TRBV29-1	TRBJ2-5	.	.	CSVEAAATRETQYF	TGCAGCGTTGAAGCGGCAGCCACCCGGGAGACCCAGTACTTC
TRBV7-9	TRBJ1-2	TRBD1	.	CASSSGTGTYGYTF	TGTGCCAGCAGTTCCGGGACAGGGACCTATGGCTACACCTTC